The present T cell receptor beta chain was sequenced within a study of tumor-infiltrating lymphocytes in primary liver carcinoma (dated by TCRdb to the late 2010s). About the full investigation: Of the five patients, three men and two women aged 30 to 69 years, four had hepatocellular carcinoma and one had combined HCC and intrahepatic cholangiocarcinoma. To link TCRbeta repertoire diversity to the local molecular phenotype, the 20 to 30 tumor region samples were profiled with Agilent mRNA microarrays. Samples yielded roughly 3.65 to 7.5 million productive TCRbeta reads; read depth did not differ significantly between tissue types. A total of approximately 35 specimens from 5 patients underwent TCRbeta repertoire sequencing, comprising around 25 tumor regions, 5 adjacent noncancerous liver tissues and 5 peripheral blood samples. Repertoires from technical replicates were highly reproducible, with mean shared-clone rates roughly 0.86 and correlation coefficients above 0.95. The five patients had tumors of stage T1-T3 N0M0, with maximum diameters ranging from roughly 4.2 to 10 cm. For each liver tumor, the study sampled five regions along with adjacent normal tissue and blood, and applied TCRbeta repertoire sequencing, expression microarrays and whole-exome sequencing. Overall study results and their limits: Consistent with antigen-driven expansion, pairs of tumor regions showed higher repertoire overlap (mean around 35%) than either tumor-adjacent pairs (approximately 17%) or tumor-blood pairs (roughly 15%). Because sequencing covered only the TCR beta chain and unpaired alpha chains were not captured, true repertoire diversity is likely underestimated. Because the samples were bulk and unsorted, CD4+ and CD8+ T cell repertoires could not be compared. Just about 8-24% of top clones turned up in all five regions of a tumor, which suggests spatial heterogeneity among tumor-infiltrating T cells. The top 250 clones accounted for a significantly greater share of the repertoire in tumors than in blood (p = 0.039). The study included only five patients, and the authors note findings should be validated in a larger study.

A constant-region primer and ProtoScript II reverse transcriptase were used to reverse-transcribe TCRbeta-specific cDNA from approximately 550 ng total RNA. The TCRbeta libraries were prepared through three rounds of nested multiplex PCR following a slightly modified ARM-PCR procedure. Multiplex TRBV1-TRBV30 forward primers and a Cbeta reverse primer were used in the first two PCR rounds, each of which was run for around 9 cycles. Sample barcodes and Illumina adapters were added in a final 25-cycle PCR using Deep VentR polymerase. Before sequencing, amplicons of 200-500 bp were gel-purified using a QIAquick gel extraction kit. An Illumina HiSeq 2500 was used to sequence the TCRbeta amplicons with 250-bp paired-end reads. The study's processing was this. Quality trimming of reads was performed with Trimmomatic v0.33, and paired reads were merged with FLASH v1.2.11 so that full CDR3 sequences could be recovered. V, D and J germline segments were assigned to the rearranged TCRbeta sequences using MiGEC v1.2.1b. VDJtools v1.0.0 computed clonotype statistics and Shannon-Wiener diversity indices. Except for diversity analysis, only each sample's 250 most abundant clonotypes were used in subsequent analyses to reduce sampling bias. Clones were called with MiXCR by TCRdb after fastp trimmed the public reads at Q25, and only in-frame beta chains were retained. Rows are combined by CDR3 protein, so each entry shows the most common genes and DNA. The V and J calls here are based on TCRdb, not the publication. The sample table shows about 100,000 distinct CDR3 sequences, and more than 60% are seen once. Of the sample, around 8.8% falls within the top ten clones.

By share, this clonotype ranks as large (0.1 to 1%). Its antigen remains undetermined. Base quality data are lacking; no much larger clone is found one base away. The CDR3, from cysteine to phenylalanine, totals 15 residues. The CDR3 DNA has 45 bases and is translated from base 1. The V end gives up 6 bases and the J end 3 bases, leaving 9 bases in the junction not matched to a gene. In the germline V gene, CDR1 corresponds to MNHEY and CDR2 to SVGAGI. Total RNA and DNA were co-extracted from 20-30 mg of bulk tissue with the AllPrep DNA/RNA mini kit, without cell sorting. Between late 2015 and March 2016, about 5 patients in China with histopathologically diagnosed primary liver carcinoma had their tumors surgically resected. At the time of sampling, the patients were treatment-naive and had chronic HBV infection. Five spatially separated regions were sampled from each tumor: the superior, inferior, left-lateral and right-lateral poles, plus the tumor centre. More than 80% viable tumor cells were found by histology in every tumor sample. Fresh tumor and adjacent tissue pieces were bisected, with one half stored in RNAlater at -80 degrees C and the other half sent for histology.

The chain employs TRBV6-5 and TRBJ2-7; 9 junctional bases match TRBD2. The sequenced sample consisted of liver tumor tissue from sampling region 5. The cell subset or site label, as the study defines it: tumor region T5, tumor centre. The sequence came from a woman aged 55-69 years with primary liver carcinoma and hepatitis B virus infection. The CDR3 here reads CASSAAAGGYYEQYF. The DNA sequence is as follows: TGTGCCAGCAGCGCGGCGGCGGGAGGGTACTACGAGCAGTACTTC.